The rows below give T cell receptor beta chains drawn from one sample of a study of T cells in localized non-small cell lung cancer. The repertoire was sequenced with immunoSEQ multiplex PCR; TCRdb's copy has only in-frame clones and lacks some. The data contain tens of thousands of clones, more than 70% of them seen just once; the ten biggest clones take up about a tenth. The input for sequencing was peripheral blood, taken before any cancer treatment. The receptors were gathered from a female donor at least 60 years old with stage I lung adenocarcinoma. The CDR3 runs from the conserved cysteine through the conserved F or W. D genes are given only for firm matches. Where a row states a size, it is once, few, many or the class of an expanded clone; other rows omit it.

d_call	v_call	clone_size	j_call	cdr3_aa	cdr3_nt
TRBD1	TRBV27	.	TRBJ2-7	CASTARDRVTEQYF	TGTGCCAGCACCGCCCGGGACAGGGTGACCGAGCAGTACTTC
.	TRBV7-3	.	TRBJ2-7	CASSTPRTTRTYEQYF	TGTGCCAGCAGCACACCACGGACTACAAGAACCTACGAGCAGTACTTC
.	TRBV27	.	TRBJ1-5	CASSPYSNQPQHF	TGTGCCAGCAGCCCCTATAGCAATCAGCCCCAGCATTTT
.	TRBV4-3	.	TRBJ1-2	CASSQDHPVGGYTF	TGCGCCAGCAGCCAAGATCACCCGGTAGGAGGCTACACCTTC
.	TRBV7-2	.	TRBJ2-5	CASSLARQETQYF	TGTGCCAGCAGCTTAGCGAGGCAAGAGACCCAGTACTTC
TRBD2	TRBV7-2	.	TRBJ2-6	CASSSYKRGSDSGANVLTF	TGTGCCAGCAGCTCTTACAAGCGGGGGTCAGACTCTGGGGCCAACGTCCTGACTTTC
TRBD2	TRBV5-4	.	TRBJ2-3	CASAASGEDTQYF	TGTGCCTCAGCGGCTAGCGGGGAGGATACGCAGTATTTT
TRBD1	TRBV5-4	once	TRBJ2-1	CASSFKDRSMGEQFF	TGTGCCAGCAGCTTTAAGGACAGGTCAATGGGGGAGCAGTTCTTC
.	TRBV7-9	.	TRBJ2-7	CASSLMGGYEQYF	TGTGCCAGCAGCTTGATGGGGGGCTACGAGCAGTACTTC
TRBD2	TRBV27	.	TRBJ2-3	CASTAGGFLDTQYF	TGTGCCAGCACAGCGGGAGGGTTTTTGGATACGCAGTATTTT
.	TRBV6-1	few	TRBJ2-5	CASSRAYQETQYF	TGTGCCAGTTCCAGGGCTTACCAAGAGACCCAGTACTTC
TRBD1	TRBV19	.	TRBJ2-3	CASSSRDRVVADTQYF	TGTGCCAGTAGTTCTAGAGACAGGGTTGTCGCAGATACGCAGTATTTT
TRBD1	TRBV18	.	TRBJ1-3	CASSSYGQGSSGNTIYF	TGTGCCAGCTCATCCTATGGACAGGGTAGCTCTGGAAACACCATATATTTT
.	TRBV7-9	.	TRBJ1-2	CASSLAGLNGYTF	TGTGCCAGCAGCTTAGCAGGGTTGAATGGCTACACCTTC
.	TRBV30	.	TRBJ1-2	CAFTNGLGGYTF	TGTGCCTTCACCAACGGGTTGGGTGGCTACACCTTC
.	TRBV28	.	TRBJ1-1	CASSLGGQGGTEAFF	TGTGCCAGCAGTTTAGGCGGTCAGGGTGGCACTGAAGCTTTCTTT
TRBD1	TRBV4-2	.	TRBJ1-2	CASSQARTGNNYGYTF	TGTGCCAGCAGCCAGGCCCGGACAGGGAATAACTATGGCTACACCTTC
.	TRBV14	.	TRBJ2-1	CASSQGPDYNEQFF	TGTGCCAGCAGCCAAGGCCCAGACTACAATGAGCAGTTCTTC
TRBD1	TRBV9	.	TRBJ2-7	CASSRTGGTYEQYF	TGTGCCAGCAGCCGGACAGGGGGCACCTACGAGCAGTACTTC
.	TRBV6-1	.	TRBJ1-2	CASTVGTANYGYTF	TGTGCCAGCACCGTTGGGACGGCTAACTATGGCTACACCTTC
.	TRBV11-3	.	TRBJ1-3	CASSLVGTDRNTIYF	TGTGCCAGCAGCTTAGTAGGAACGGACCGAAACACCATATATTTT
.	TRBV28	.	TRBJ1-4	CASSFWGATNEKLFF	TGTGCCAGCAGCTTTTGGGGGGCAACTAATGAAAAACTGTTTTTT
TRBD2	TRBV29-1	.	TRBJ2-1	CSARLAGAYNEQFF	TGCAGCGCCCGACTAGCGGGGGCCTACAATGAGCAGTTCTTC